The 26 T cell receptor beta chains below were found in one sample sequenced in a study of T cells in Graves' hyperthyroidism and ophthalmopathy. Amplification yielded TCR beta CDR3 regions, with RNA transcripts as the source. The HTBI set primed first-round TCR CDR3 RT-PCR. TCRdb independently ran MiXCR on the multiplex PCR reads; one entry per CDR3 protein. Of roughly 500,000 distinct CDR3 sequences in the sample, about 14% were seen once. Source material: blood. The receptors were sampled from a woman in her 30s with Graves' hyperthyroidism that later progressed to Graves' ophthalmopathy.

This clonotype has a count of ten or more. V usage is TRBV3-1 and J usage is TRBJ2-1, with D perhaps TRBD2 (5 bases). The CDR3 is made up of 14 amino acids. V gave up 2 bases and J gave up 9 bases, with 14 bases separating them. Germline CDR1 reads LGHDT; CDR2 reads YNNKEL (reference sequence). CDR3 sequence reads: CASSQSQLVSEQFF. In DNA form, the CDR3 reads TGTGCCAGCAGCCAATCCCAACTAGTAAGTGAGCAGTTCTTC.

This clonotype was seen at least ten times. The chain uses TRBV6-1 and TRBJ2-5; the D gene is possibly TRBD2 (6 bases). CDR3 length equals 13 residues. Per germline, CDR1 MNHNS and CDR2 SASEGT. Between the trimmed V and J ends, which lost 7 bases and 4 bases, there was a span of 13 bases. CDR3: CASNGGGAETQYF. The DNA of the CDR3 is TGTGCCAGCAACGGGGGAGGAGCAGAGACCCAGTACTTC.

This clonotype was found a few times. Here the CDR3 reads CASSPQRGYEQFF. The CDR3 DNA is TGTGCCAGTAGCCCTCAGAGAGGGTATGAGCAGTTCTTC. The gene calls are TRBV19 and TRBJ2-1, with a possible D match to TRBD2 (5 bases). The CDR3 sequence is 13 residues long. V gave up 6 bases and J gave up 8 bases, with 14 bases separating them. The germline CDR1 and CDR2 sequences are LNHDA and SQIVND (reference sequence).

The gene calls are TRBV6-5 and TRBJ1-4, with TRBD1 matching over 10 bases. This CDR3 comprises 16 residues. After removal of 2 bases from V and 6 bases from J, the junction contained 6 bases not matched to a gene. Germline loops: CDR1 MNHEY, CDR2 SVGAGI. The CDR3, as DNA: TGTGCCAGCAGTTACGTCTATGGGACAGGGGATGAAAAACTGTTTTTT. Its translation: CASSYVYGTGDEKLFF.

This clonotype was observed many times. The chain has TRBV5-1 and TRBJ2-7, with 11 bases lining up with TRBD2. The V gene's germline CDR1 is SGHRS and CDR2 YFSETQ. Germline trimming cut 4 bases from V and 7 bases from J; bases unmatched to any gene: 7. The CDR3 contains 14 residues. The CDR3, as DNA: TGCGCCAGCAGCGAGCGACTAGCGGGATTAGAGCAGTACTTC. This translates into CASSERLAGLEQYF.

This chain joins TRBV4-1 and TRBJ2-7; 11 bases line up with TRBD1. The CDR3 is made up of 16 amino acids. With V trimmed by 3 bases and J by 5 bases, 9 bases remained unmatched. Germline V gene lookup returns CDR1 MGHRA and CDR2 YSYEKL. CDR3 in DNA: TGCGCCAGCAGCCACCCAAGGGACAGGGGGACCGACGAGCAGTACTTC. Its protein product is CASSHPRDRGTDEQYF.

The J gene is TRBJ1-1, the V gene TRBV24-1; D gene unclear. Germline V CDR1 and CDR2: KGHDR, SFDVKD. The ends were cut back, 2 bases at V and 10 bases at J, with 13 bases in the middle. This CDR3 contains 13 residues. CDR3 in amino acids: CATSDSDISIAFF. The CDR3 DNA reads TGTGCCACCAGTGATTCGGATATATCAATAGCTTTCTTT.

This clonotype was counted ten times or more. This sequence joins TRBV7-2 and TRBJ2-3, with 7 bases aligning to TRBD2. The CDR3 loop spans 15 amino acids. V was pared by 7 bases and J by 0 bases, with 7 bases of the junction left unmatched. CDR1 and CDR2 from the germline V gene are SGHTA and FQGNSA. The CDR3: CASTQWRESTDTQYF. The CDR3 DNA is TGTGCCAGCACGCAGTGGCGGGAGAGCACAGATACGCAGTATTTT. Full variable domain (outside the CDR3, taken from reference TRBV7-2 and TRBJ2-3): GAGVSQSPSNKVTEKGKDVELRCDPISGHTALYWYRQSLGQGLEFLIYFQGNSAPDKSGLPSDRFSAERTGGSVSTLTIQRTQQEDSAVYLCASTQWRESTDTQYFGPGTRLTVL.

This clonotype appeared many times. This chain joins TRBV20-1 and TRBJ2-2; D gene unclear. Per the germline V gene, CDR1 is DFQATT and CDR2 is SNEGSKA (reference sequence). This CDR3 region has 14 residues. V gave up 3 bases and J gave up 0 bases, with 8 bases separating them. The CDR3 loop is CSASGPSNTGELFF. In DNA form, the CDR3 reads TGCAGTGCTAGCGGGCCCTCGAACACCGGGGAGCTGTTTTTT.

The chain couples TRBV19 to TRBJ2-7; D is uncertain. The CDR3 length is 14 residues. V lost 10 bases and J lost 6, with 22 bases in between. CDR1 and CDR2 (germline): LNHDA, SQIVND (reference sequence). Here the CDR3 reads CATTPVISSTEQYF. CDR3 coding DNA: TGTGCCACGACCCCCGTGATTTCCTCCACCGAGCAGTACTTC.

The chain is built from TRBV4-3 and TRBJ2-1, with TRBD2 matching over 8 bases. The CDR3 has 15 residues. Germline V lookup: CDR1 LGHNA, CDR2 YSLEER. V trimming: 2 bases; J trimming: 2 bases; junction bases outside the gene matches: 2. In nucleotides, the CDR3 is TGCGCCAGCAGCCAAACTAGCGGCCCCTACAATGAGCAGTTCTTC. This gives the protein CASSQTSGPYNEQFF.

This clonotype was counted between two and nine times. The CDR3 region has the DNA TGTGCCAGCAGAGAGGGGGGACTAGCGGGAGAAGCCGGGGAGCTGTTTTTT. It specifies CASREGGLAGEAGELFF. The chain carries TRBV25-1 and TRBJ2-2, with TRBD2 identical over 14 bases. The length of the CDR3 is 17 residues. The V gene's germline CDR1 is MGHDK and CDR2 SYGVNS. With V trimmed by 6 bases and J by 6 bases, 9 bases remained unmatched.

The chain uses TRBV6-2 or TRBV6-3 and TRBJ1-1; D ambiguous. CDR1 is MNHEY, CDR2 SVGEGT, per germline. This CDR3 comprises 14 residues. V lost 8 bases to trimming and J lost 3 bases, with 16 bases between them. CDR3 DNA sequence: TGTGCCAGCGTAGAGACGGACGGTGACACTGAAGCTTTCTTT. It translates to CASVETDGDTEAFF.

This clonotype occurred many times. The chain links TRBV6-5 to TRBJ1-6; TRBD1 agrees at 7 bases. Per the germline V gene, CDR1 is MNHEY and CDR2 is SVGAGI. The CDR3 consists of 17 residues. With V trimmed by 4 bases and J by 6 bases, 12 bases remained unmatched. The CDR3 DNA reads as TGTGCCAGCAGTTCCTCGGGGGAGACAGGGACTAATTCACCCCTCCACTTT. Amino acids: CASSSSGETGTNSPLHF.

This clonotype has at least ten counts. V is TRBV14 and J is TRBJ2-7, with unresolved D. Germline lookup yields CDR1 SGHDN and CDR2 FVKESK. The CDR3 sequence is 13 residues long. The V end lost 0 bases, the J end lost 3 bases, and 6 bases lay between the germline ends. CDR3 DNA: TGTGCCAGCAGCCAAGAAAACAGCTACGAGCAGTACTTC. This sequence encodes CASSQENSYEQYF.

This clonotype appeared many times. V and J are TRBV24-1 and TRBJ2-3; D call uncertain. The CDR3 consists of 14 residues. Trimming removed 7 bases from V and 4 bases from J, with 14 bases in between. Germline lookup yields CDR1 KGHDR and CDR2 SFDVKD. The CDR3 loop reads CATSAAAPPDTQYF. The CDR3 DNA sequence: TGTGCCACCAGCGCCGCCGCACCCCCAGATACGCAGTATTTT.

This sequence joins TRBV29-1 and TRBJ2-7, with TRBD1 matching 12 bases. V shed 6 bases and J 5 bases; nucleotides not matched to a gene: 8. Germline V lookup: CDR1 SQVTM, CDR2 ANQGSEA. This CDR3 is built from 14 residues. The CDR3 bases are TGCAGCGTCGCTCCCGGGACAGGGGGCGACGAGCAGTACTTC. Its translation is CSVAPGTGGDEQYF.

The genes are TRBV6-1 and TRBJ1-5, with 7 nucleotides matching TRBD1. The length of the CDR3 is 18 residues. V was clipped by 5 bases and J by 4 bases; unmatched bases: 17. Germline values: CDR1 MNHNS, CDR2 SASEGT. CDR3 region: CASSYRPPDRVFNQPQHF. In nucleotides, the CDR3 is TGTGCCAGCAGTTATAGGCCTCCCGACAGGGTTTTTAATCAGCCCCAGCATTTT.

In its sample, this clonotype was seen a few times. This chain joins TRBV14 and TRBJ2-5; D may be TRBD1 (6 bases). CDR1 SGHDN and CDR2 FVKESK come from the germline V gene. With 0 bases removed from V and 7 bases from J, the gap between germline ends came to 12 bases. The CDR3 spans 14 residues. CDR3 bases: TGTGCCAGCAGCCAAGATCCAGGGGCCGGGACCCAGTACTTC. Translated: CASSQDPGAGTQYF.

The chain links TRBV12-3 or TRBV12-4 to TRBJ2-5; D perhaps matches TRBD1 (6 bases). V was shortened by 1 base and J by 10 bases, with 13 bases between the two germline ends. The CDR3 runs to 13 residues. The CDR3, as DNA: TGTGCCAGCAGTTTAGTGCTCCAGGGGCGCCAGTACTTC. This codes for CASSLVLQGRQYF.

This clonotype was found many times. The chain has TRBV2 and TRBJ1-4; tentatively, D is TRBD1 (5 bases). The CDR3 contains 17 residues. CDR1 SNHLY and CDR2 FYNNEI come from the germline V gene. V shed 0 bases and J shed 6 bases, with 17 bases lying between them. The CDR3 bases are TGTGCCAGCAGTGAAGCGCTTCTGGAGGGAGGGGATGAAAAACTGTTTTTT. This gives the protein CASSEALLEGGDEKLFF.

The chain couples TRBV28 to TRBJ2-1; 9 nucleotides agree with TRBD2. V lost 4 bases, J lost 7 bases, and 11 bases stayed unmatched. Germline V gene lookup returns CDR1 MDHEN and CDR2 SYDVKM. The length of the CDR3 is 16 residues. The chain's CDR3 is CASSWGRGRAANEQFF. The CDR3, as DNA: TGTGCCAGCAGTTGGGGCCGCGGGAGGGCCGCAAATGAGCAGTTCTTC.

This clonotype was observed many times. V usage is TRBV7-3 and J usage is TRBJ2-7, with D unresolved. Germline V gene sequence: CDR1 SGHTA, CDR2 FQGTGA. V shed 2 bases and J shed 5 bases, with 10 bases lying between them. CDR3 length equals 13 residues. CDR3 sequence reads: CASSLDRVNEQYF. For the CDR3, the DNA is TGTGCCAGCAGCTTAGATAGGGTCAACGAGCAGTACTTC.

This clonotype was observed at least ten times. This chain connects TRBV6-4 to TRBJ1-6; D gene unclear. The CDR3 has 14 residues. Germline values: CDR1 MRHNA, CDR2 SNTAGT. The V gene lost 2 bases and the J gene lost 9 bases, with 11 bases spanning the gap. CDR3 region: CASSDSWRSSPLHF. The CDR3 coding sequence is TGTGCCAGCAGTGACAGTTGGCGTTCTTCACCCCTCCACTTT.

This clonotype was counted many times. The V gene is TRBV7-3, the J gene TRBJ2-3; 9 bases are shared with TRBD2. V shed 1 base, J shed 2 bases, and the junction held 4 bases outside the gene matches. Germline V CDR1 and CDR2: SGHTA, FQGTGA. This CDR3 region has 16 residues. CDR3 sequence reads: CASSLRASGNTDTQYF. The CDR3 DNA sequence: TGTGCCAGCAGCTTAAGGGCTAGCGGGAACACAGATACGCAGTATTTT.

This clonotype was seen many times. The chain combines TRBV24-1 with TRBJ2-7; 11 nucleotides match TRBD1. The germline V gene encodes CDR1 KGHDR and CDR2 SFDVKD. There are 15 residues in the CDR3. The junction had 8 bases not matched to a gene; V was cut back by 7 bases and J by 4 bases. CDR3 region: CATSAPGTGGYEQYF. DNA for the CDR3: TGTGCCACCAGCGCTCCCGGGACAGGGGGGTACGAGCAGTACTTC.